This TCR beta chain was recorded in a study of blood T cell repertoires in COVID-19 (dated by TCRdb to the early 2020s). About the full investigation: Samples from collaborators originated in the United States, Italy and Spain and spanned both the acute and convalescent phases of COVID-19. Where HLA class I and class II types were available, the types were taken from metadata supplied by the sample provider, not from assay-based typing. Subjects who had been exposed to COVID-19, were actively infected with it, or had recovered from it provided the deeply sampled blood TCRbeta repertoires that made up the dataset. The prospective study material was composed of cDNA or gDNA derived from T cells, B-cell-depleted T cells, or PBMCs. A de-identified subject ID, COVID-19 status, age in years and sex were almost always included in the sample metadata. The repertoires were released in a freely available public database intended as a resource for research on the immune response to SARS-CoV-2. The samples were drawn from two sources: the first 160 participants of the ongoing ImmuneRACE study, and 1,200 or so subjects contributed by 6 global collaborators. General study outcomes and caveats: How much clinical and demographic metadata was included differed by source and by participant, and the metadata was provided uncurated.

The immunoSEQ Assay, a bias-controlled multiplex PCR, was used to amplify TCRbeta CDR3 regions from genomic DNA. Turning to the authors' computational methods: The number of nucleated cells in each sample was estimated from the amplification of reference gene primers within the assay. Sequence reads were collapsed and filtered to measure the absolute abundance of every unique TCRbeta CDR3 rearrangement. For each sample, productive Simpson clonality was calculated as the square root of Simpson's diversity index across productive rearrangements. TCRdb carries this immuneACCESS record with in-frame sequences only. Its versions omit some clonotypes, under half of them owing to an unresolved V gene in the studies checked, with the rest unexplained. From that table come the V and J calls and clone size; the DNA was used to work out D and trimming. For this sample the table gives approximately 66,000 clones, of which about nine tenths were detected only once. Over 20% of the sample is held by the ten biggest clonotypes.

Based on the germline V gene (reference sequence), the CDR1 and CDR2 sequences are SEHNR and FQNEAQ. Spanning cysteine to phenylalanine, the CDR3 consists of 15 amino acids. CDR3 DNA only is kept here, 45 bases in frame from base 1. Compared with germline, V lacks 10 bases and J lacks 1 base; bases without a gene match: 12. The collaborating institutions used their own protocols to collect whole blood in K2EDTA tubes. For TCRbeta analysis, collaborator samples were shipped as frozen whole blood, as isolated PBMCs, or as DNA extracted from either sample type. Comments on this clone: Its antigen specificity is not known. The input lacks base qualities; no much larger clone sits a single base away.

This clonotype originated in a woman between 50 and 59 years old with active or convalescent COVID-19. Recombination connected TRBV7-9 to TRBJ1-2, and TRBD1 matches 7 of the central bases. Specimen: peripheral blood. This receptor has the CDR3 CATTLRDSNNYGYTF. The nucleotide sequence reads TGTGCCACCACCTTACGGGACAGCAATAACTATGGCTACACCTTC.